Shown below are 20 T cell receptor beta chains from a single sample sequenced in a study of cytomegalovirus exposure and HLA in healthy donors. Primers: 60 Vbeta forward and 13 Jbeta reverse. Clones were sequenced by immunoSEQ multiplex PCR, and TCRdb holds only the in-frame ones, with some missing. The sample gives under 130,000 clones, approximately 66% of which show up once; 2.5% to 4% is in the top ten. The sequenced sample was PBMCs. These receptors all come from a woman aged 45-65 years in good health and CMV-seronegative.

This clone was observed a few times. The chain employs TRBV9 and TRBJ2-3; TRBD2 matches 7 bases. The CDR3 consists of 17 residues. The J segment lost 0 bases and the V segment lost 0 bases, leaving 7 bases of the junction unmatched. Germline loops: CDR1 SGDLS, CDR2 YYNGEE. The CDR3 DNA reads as TGTGCCAGCAGCGTAGACCCCCCTAGCGGAAGCACAGATACGCAGTATTTT. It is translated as CASSVDPPSGSTDTQYF.

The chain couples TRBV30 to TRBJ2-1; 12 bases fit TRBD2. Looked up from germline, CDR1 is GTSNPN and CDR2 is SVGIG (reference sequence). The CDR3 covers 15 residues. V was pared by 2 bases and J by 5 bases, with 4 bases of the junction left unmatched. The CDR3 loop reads CAWSPGLAGHNEQFF. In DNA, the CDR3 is TGTGCCTGGAGTCCAGGACTAGCGGGGCACAATGAGCAGTTCTTC.

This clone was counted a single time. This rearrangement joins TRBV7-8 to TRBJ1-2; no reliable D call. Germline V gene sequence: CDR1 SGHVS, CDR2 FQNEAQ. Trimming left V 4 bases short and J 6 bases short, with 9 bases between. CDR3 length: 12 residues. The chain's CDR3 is CASSSNSDGYTF. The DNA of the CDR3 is TGTGCCAGCAGCTCCAATTCGGATGGCTACACCTTC.

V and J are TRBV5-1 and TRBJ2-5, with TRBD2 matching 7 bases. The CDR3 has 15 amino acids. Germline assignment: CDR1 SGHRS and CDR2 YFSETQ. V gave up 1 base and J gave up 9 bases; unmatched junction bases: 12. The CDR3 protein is CASSLNGEIAGSQYF. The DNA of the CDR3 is TGCGCCAGCAGCTTGAACGGGGAAATAGCGGGTTCCCAGTACTTC.

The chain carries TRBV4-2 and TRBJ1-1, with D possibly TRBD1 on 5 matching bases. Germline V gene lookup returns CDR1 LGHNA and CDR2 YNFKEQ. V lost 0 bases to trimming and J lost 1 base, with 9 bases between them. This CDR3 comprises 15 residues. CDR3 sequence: CASSQEQRGNTEAFF. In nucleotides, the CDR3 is TGTGCCAGCAGCCAAGAGCAAAGGGGGAACACTGAAGCTTTCTTT.

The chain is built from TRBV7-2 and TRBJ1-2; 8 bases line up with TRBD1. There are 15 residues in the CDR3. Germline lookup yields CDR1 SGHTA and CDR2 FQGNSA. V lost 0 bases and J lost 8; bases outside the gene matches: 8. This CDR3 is CASSLAFQGANGYTF. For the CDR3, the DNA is TGTGCCAGCAGCTTAGCGTTCCAGGGGGCTAACGGCTACACCTTC.

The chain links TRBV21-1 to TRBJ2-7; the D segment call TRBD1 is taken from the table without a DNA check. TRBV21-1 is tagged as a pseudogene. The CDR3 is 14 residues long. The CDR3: CASSSDRASYEQYF. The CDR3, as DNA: TGTGCCAGCAGCTCGGACAGGGCCTCCTACGAGCAGTACTTC.

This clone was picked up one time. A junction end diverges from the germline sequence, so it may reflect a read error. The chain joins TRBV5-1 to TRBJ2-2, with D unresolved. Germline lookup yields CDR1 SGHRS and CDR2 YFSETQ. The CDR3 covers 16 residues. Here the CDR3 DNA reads TGCGCCAGCACCCCTAGTCCCCTAACGAACGCCGGGGAGCTGTTTTTT. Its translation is CASTPSPLTNAGELFF.

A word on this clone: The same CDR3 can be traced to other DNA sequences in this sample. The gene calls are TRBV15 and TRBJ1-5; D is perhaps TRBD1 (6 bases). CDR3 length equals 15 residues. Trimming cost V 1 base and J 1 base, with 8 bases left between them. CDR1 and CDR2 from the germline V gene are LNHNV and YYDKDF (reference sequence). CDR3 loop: CATSRVGGSNQPQHF. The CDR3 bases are TGTGCCACCAGCAGAGTAGGGGGAAGCAATCAGCCCCAGCATTTT.

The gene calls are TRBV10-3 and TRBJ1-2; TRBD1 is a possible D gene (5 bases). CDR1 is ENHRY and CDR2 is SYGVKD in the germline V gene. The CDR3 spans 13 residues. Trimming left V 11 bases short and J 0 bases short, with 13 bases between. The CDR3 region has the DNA TGTGCCGTTCAGGGTTTAGCTAACTATGGCTACACCTTC. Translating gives CAVQGLANYGYTF.

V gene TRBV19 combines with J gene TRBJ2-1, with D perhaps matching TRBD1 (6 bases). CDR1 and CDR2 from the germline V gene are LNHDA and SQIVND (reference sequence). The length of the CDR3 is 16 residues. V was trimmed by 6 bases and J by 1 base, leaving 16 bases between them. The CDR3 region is CASRLMGQGSYNEQFF. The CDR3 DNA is TGTGCCAGTAGATTGATGGGTCAGGGGTCCTACAATGAGCAGTTCTTC.

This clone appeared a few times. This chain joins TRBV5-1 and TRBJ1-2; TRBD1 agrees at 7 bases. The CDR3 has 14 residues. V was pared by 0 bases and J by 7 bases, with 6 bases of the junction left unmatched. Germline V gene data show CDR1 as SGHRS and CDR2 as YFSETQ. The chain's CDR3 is CASSLAAGGGGYTF. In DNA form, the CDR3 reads TGCGCCAGCAGCTTGGCCGCAGGGGGTGGTGGCTACACCTTC.

DNA of the CDR3: TGTGCCAGCAGTGAAGGTTCAGGGTCCAACACAGATACGCAGTATTTT. Amino acid sequence: CASSEGSGSNTDTQYF. The genes are TRBV2 and TRBJ2-3, with D maybe TRBD1 (5 bases). The CDR3 runs 16 residues. Germline V gives CDR1 SNHLY, CDR2 FYNNEI. V gave up 1 base and J gave up 2 bases, with 13 bases separating them.

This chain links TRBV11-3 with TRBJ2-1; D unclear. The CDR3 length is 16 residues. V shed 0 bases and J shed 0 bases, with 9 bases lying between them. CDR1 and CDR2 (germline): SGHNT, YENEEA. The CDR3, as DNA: TGTGCCAGCAGCTTAGATGGTCAGAACTCCTACAATGAGCAGTTCTTC. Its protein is CASSLDGQNSYNEQFF.

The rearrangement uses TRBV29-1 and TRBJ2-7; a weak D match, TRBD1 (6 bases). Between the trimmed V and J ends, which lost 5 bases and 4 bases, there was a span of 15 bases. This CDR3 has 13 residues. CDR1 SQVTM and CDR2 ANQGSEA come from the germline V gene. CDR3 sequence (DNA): TGCAGCGTTCAGAGGGGGAAGGTGTACGAGCAGTACTTC. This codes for CSVQRGKVYEQYF.

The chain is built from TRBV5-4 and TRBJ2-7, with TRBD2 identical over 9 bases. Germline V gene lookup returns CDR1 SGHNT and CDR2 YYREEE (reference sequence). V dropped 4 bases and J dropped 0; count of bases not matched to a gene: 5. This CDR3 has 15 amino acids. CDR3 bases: TGTGCCAGCAGCCCTAGCGGGAAAGGCTCCTACGAGCAGTACTTC. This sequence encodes CASSPSGKGSYEQYF.

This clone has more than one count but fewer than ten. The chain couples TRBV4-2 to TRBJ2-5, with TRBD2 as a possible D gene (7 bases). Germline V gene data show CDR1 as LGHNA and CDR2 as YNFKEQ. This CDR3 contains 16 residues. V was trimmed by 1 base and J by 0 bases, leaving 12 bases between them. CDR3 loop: CASSQGEGEYQETQYF. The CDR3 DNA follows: TGTGCCAGCAGCCAAGGGGAGGGGGAGTACCAAGAGACCCAGTACTTC.

Written as DNA, the CDR3 is TGTGCCAGCAAGTTCCTCCAGTTCACAGATACGCAGTATTTT. Translating it yields CASKFLQFTDTQYF. The chain has TRBV27 and TRBJ2-3; D gene uncertain. Germline V gene data show CDR1 as MNHEY and CDR2 as SMNVEV (reference sequence). V shed 7 bases and J shed 2 bases, with 13 bases lying between them. The CDR3 is 14 residues long.

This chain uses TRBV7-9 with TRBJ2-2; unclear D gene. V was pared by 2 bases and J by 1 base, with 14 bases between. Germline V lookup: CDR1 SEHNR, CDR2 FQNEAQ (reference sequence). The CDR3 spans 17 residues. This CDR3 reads CASSLTGREWNTGELFF. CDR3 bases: TGTGCCAGCAGCTTAACTGGGCGAGAATGGAACACCGGGGAGCTGTTTTTT.

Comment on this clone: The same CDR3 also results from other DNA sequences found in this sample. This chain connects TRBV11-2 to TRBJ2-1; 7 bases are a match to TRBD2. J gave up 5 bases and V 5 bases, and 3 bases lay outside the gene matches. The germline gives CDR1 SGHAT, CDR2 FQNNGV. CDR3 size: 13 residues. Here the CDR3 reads CASSLGTNNEQFF. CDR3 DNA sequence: TGTGCCAGCAGCCTAGGGACTAACAATGAGCAGTTCTTC.